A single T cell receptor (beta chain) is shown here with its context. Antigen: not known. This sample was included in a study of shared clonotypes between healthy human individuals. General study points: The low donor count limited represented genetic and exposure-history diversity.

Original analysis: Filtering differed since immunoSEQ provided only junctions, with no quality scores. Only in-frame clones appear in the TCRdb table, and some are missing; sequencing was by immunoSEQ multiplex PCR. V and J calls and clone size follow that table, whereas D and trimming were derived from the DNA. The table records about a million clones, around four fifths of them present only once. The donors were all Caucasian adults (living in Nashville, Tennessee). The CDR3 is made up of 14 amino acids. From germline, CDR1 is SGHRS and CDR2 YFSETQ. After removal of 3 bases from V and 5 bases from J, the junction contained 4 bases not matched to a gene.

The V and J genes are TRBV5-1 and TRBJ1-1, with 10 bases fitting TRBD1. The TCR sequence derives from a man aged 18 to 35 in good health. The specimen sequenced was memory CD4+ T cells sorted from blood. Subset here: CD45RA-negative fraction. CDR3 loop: CASSSKDRGTEAFF. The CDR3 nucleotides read TGCGCCAGCAGCTCAAAGGACAGGGGGACTGAAGCTTTCTTT.